This T cell receptor beta chain was obtained from a study of blood T cell repertoires in COVID-19 (TCRdb year 2020). About the investigation overall: Collaborator samples came from the United States, Italy and Spain and covered acute and convalescent phases of COVID-19. The repertoires were released in a freely available public database meant as a resource for research on the immune response to SARS-CoV-2. Samples were obtained from the ongoing ImmuneRACE study (first 160 participants) and from roughly 1,300 subjects provided by 6 global collaborators. Deeply sampled blood TCRbeta repertoires from subjects exposed to, actively infected with, or recovered from COVID-19 were included in the dataset. Sample metadata almost always included a de-identified subject ID, COVID-19 status, age in years and sex. Where available, HLA class I and class II types were taken from metadata supplied by the sample provider and were not determined by assay-based typing. The prospective study material was composed of cDNA or gDNA derived from T cells, B-cell-depleted T cells, or PBMCs. What the authors observed across the whole study: The quantity of clinical and demographic metadata differed by source and by participant and was supplied without curation.

The collaborating institutions used their own protocols to collect whole blood in K2EDTA tubes. For TCRbeta analysis, collaborators shipped samples as frozen whole blood, isolated PBMCs, or DNA extracted from either of those sample types. The germline V gene (reference sequence) specifies SGHNT as CDR1 and YYREEE as CDR2. Trimming takes 2 bases from V and 4 bases from J, and the germline ends sit 14 bases apart. The CDR3 measures 15 amino acids from cysteine to phenylalanine. Only the CDR3 DNA stays, 45 bases, in frame from base 1. This clone showed up many times. Its target antigen remains unknown. Base quality data are lacking; no much larger clone is found one base away. TCRbeta CDR3 regions were amplified from genomic DNA by means of the immunoSEQ Assay, a bias-controlled multiplex PCR. Per the original workflow: Nucleated cell counts per sample were estimated from amplification of reference gene primers within the assay. Sequence reads were collapsed and filtered to measure the absolute abundance of every unique TCRbeta CDR3 rearrangement. For each sample, productive Simpson clonality was calculated as the square root of Simpson's diversity index over productive rearrangements. The table comes from immuneACCESS by way of TCRdb, which keeps in-frame sequences with V and J called. Part of the clones is missing from these tables; in studies checked, under half for an unresolved V gene and the rest for unknown reasons. V, J and clone size are those of that table, while D and trimming were read from the DNA. The sample table holds about 220,000 clones, of which around 80% were seen once. Around 13% of the sample is held by the ten biggest clonotypes.

The receptor comes from a human donor in a cohort sampled during active COVID-19. Material: peripheral blood. The receptor chain draws on TRBV5-4 and TRBJ2-3; 7 matching bases give a weak D call of TRBD2. The bases read TGTGCCAGCAGCTTAGAGGGAGGGGGTCCAGATACGCAGTATTTT. It specifies CASSLEGGGPDTQYF. Full variable domain (CDR3 extended with the reference TRBV5-4 and TRBJ2-3 proteins): ETGVTQSPTHLIKTRGQQVTLRCSSQSGHNTVSWYQQALGQGPQFIFQYYREEENGRGNFPPRFSGLQFPNYSSELNVNALELDDSALYLCASSLEGGGPDTQYFGPGTRLTVL.